The 31 T cell receptor beta chains below come from one sample, sequenced in a study of blood T cell repertoires in COVID-19. Profiled with immunoSEQ multiplex PCR; TCRdb holds only in-frame clones, not every one. The sample records approximately 170,000 clones, over 65% being singletons. The sequencing input was peripheral blood. These receptors were taken from a woman older than 75 with acute or convalescent COVID-19.

V is TRBV10-3 and J is TRBJ1-2, with 7 bases that match TRBD1. CDR1 ENHRY and CDR2 SYGVKD come from the germline V gene. The V gene end was trimmed by 6 bases and the J gene end by 0 bases; junction bases not matched to a gene: 4. The CDR3 sequence is 14 residues long. This chain's CDR3 is CAIRSGQANYGYTF. The CDR3 DNA reads TGTGCCATCAGATCTGGACAGGCTAACTATGGCTACACCTTC.

This clone was seen only a few times. The chain has TRBV2 and TRBJ2-3, with D possibly TRBD2 on 6 matching bases. Per germline, CDR1 SNHLY and CDR2 FYNNEI. Trimming took 9 bases from V and 2 from J, leaving 9 bases between them. The length of the CDR3 is 12 residues. The CDR3 DNA reads as TGTGCCAGTGGGGACTTCACAGATACGCAGTATTTT. It translates to CASGDFTDTQYF.

This clone has just one count. The rearrangement uses TRBV28 and TRBJ2-2, with 12 bases lining up with TRBD1. In germline, CDR1 is MDHEN, CDR2 SYDVKM. The CDR3 has 14 amino acids. Losses at the gene ends were 10 bases for V and 5 bases for J; bases not matched to a gene: 5. The CDR3 region has the DNA TGTGCCACCCGGGACAGGGGGCGTACCGGGGAGCTGTTTTTT. Its protein product is CATRDRGRTGELFF.

This chain connects TRBV6-5 to TRBJ1-1; perhaps TRBD1 as D (6 bases). V lost 6 bases and J lost 2, with 13 bases in between. The CDR3 covers 14 residues. Germline CDR1 reads MNHEY; CDR2 reads SVGAGI. CDR3 in amino acids: CASRPQGSNTEAFF. CDR3 bases: TGTGCCAGCAGACCACAGGGTTCCAACACTGAAGCTTTCTTT.

The chain carries TRBV24-1 and TRBJ2-5; D is possibly TRBD1 (5 bases). This CDR3 spans 15 amino acids. The V gene lost 0 bases and the J gene lost 4 bases, with 11 bases spanning the gap. From germline, CDR1 is KGHDR and CDR2 SFDVKD. This CDR3 is CATSDLVQGGETQYF. In DNA form, the CDR3 reads TGTGCCACCAGTGATTTGGTTCAGGGTGGAGAGACCCAGTACTTC.

This chain connects TRBV7-9 to TRBJ1-2; 10 nucleotides align to TRBD1. Germline assignment: CDR1 SEHNR and CDR2 FQNEAQ (reference sequence). The length of the CDR3 is 16 residues. V lost 2 bases, J lost 7 bases, and 10 bases stayed unmatched. As DNA, the CDR3 is TGTGCCAGCAGCTTACGATCCGGGACAGGGGATATTGGCTACACCTTC. Its protein product is CASSLRSGTGDIGYTF.

The rearrangement joins TRBV6-5 to TRBJ1-6; TRBD1 matches at 8 bases. CDR3 size: 15 residues. Germline V gene lookup returns CDR1 MNHEY and CDR2 SVGAGI. V was clipped by 7 bases and J by 9 bases; unmatched bases: 11. The CDR3 reads CASNAGTGNSSPLHF. Written as DNA, the CDR3 is TGTGCCAGCAACGCCGGGACAGGAAATTCTTCACCCCTCCACTTT.

The chain couples TRBV28 to TRBJ2-3; 9 bases are a match to TRBD2. Germline CDR1 MDHEN, CDR2 SYDVKM. The CDR3 is 15 amino acids. The junction had 7 bases not matched to a gene; V was cut back by 4 bases and J by 5 bases. The CDR3 DNA reads TGTGCCAGCAGTTCAATAGCGGGAGTGGGAGATACGCAGTATTTT. It encodes CASSSIAGVGDTQYF.

The CDR3: CASRDLAGGHGELFF. The CDR3 nucleotides read TGTGCCAGCAGAGACCTAGCGGGAGGGCACGGGGAGCTGTTTTTT. This chain connects TRBV2 to TRBJ2-2; 12 nucleotides match TRBD2. Per germline, CDR1 SNHLY and CDR2 FYNNEI. Losses at the gene ends were 6 bases for V and 7 bases for J; bases not matched to a gene: 6. This CDR3 has 15 residues.

This clone was counted only a few times. The J gene is TRBJ1-6, the V gene TRBV19; TRBD1 might be the D (6 bases). V shed 7 bases and J shed 3 bases, with 13 bases lying between them. Germline lookup yields CDR1 LNHDA and CDR2 SQIVND (reference sequence). The length of the CDR3 is 15 residues. This chain's CDR3 is CASKSGQYYNSPLHF. The CDR3 bases are TGTGCCAGTAAATCAGGACAGTACTATAATTCACCCCTCCACTTT. Filled out from reference TRBV19 and TRBJ1-6, the complete variable domain reads DGGITQSPKYLFRKEGQNVTLSCEQNLNHDAMYWYRQDPGQGLRLIYYSQIVNDFQKGDIAEGYSVSREKKESFPLTVTSAQKNPTAFYLCASKSGQYYNSPLHFGNGTRLTVT.

The J gene is TRBJ2-1, the V gene TRBV14, with D perhaps TRBD2 (5 bases). The CDR3 has 16 amino acids. Germline-derived CDR1 and CDR2 are SGHDN and FVKESK. Trimming took 0 bases from V and 4 from J, leaving 13 bases between them. CDR3 nucleotide sequence: TGTGCCAGCAGCCAAGATCATAAAAGCGGTTACAATGAGCAGTTCTTC. The encoded protein is CASSQDHKSGYNEQFF. The full variable domain, with the rest looked up from reference TRBV14 and TRBJ2-1, is EAGVTQFPSHSVIEKGQTVTLRCDPISGHDNLYWYRRVMGKEIKFLLHFVKESKQDESGMPNNRFLAERTGGTYSTLKVQPAELEDSGVYFCASSQDHKSGYNEQFFGPGTRLTVL.

This chain connects TRBV18 to TRBJ1-5, with 10 bases matching TRBD1. Germline assignment: CDR1 KGHSH and CDR2 LQKENI. The CDR3 is 16 residues long. V trimming: 3 bases; J trimming: 6 bases; junction bases outside the gene matches: 8. The CDR3 is CASSPTGTGAGQPQHF. Here the CDR3 DNA reads TGTGCCAGCTCACCGACCGGGACAGGGGCAGGTCAGCCCCAGCATTTT.

The chain combines TRBV3-1 (or the pseudogene TRBV3-2) with TRBJ2-1; D gene unclear. This CDR3 region has 15 residues. Trimming removed 4 bases from V and 6 bases from J, with 16 bases in between. Germline lookup yields CDR1 LGHDT and CDR2 YNNKEL (reference sequence). The CDR3 DNA is TGTGCCAGCAGCCCCGACCGGCGACTCGGCAATGAGCAGTTCTTC. The encoded protein is CASSPDRRLGNEQFF.

This clone was seen a handful of times. This chain uses TRBV5-1 with TRBJ2-7, with D maybe TRBD2 (6 bases). Germline-derived CDR1 and CDR2 are SGHRS and YFSETQ. The CDR3 covers 15 residues. Trimming shortened V by 4 bases and J by 3 bases, and 17 bases separated the two germline ends. The CDR3 loop reads CASSQAGGPLYEQYF. CDR3 bases: TGCGCCAGCAGCCAAGCCGGGGGACCACTCTACGAGCAGTACTTC. Combining the CDR3 with reference TRBV5-1 and TRBJ2-7 gives the whole variable domain KAGVTQTPRYLIKTRGQQVTLSCSPISGHRSVSWYQQTPGQGLQFLFEYFSETQRNKGNFPGRFSGRQFSNSRSEMNVSTLELGDSALYLCASSQAGGPLYEQYFGPGTRLTVT.

V gene TRBV7-8 combines with J gene TRBJ2-5; possibly TRBD2 for D (6 bases). The CDR3 sequence is 15 residues long. CDR1 is SGHVS and CDR2 is FQNEAQ in the germline V gene. Trimming took off 8 bases at V and 5 bases at J, with 21 bases between the two ends. The CDR3 region has the DNA TGTGCCAGCGCGGGGCCCCTGGCGGGATGGGAGACCCAGTACTTC. This translates into CASAGPLAGWETQYF.

CDR3 amino acids: CASSQELAGGGLSTTGELFF. CDR3 nucleotide sequence: TGTGCCAGCAGCCAAGAACTAGCGGGAGGGGGTCTATCGACCACCGGGGAGCTGTTTTTT. This chain joins TRBV4-2 and TRBJ2-2; TRBD2 aligns across 13 bases. Looked up from germline, CDR1 is LGHNA and CDR2 is YNFKEQ. The CDR3 contains 20 residues. V lost 0 bases and J lost 4; bases outside the gene matches: 11.

The CDR3, as DNA: TGCGCCAGCAGCGATGGGGGCACTAATCATAATTCACCCCTCCACTTT. Protein product: CASSDGGTNHNSPLHF. V gene TRBV4-3 combines with J gene TRBJ1-6; weak D call: TRBD1 (6 bases). With 5 bases removed from V and 5 bases from J, the gap between germline ends came to 16 bases. Germline CDR1 reads LGHNA; CDR2 reads YSLEER. This CDR3 comprises 16 residues.

J is TRBJ2-2 and V is TRBV9, with TRBD1 as a possible D gene (6 bases). The CDR3 covers 16 residues. Germline loops: CDR1 SGDLS, CDR2 YYNGEE. Trimming shortened V by 4 bases and J by 0 bases, and 13 bases separated the two germline ends. The CDR3 coding sequence is TGTGCCAGCAGCCAGGGGAGTCGATCGAACACCGGGGAGCTGTTTTTT. This codes for CASSQGSRSNTGELFF. Full variable domain (rest looked up from reference TRBV9 and TRBJ2-2): DSGVTQTPKHLITATGQRVTLRCSPRSGDLSVYWYQQSLDQGLQFLIQYYNGEERAKGNILERFSAQQFPDLHSELNLSSLELGDSALYFCASSQGSRSNTGELFFGEGSRLTVL.

The rearrangement links TRBV25-1 to TRBJ2-3; D might be TRBD2 (5 bases). Germline V lookup: CDR1 MGHDK, CDR2 SYGVNS. The CDR3 runs to 13 residues. V lost 4 bases to trimming and J lost 3 bases, with 8 bases between them. CDR3 in amino acids: CASSVGGTDTQYF. The CDR3 region has the DNA TGTGCCAGCAGTGTAGGCGGGACAGATACGCAGTATTTT.

J is TRBJ1-1 and V is TRBV19, with TRBD1 matching 8 bases. V dropped 7 bases and J dropped 5; count of bases not matched to a gene: 9. CDR1 and CDR2 (germline): LNHDA, SQIVND (reference sequence). CDR3 length equals 14 residues. The CDR3 loop is CASTRQGRGTEAFF. CDR3 sequence (DNA): TGTGCCAGTACCCGACAGGGGAGAGGGACTGAAGCTTTCTTT. Filled out from reference TRBV19 and TRBJ1-1, the complete variable domain reads DGGITQSPKYLFRKEGQNVTLSCEQNLNHDAMYWYRQDPGQGLRLIYYSQIVNDFQKGDIAEGYSVSREKKESFPLTVTSAQKNPTAFYLCASTRQGRGTEAFFGQGTRLTVV.

The genes are TRBV15 and TRBJ2-7; 10 nucleotides align to TRBD2. Losses at the gene ends were 1 base for V and 3 bases for J; bases not matched to a gene: 6. The CDR3 extends over 16 amino acids. Germline V CDR1 and CDR2: LNHNV, YYDKDF (reference sequence). CDR3 region: CATSRGGVAGGYEQYF. CDR3 nucleotide sequence: TGTGCCACCAGCAGAGGGGGTGTAGCGGGAGGCTACGAGCAGTACTTC.

This chain joins TRBV10-2 and TRBJ1-1; D unclear. In germline, CDR1 is WSHSY, CDR2 SAAADI. The V gene lost 5 bases and the J gene lost 1 base, with 11 bases spanning the gap. The CDR3 covers 14 residues. The CDR3 loop is CASSFGGENTEAFF. The CDR3 DNA follows: TGCGCCAGCAGTTTTGGCGGAGAGAACACTGAAGCTTTCTTT.

The rearrangement uses TRBV30 and TRBJ1-4, with 8 bases that match TRBD1. V lost 8 bases, J lost 7 bases, and 15 bases stayed unmatched. The CDR3 is made up of 15 amino acids. Germline values: CDR1 GTSNPN, CDR2 SVGIG (reference sequence). The CDR3 bases are TGTGCCCTTACGATCGACAGGGGAAGGAGTGAAAAACTGTTTTTT. Translation gives CALTIDRGRSEKLFF. Full variable domain (rest looked up from reference TRBV30 and TRBJ1-4): SQTIHQWPATLVQPVGSPLSLECTVEGTSNPNLYWYRQAAGRGLQLLFYSVGIGQISSEVPQNLSASRPQDRQFILSSKKLLLSDSGFYLCALTIDRGRSEKLFFGSGTQLSVL.

This clone was detected once. The CDR3 sequence is CAISAQREFDTQYF. Here the CDR3 DNA reads TGTGCCATCAGTGCCCAGCGGGAGTTTGATACGCAGTATTTT. V gene TRBV10-3 combines with J gene TRBJ2-3; 8 positions match TRBD2. The CDR3 has 14 amino acids. From germline, CDR1 is ENHRY and CDR2 SYGVKD. V lost 4 bases, J lost 6 bases, and 6 bases stayed unmatched.

V and J are TRBV4-2 and TRBJ2-7, with 8 bases that match TRBD2. Germline CDR1 and CDR2: LGHNA and YNFKEQ. The CDR3 runs 15 residues. V gave up 8 bases and J gave up 0 bases; unmatched junction bases: 9. Written as DNA, the CDR3 is TGTGCCAGCTCTACGGCGAGCGGGAGCTCCTACGAGCAGTACTTC. Residues: CASSTASGSSYEQYF.

The chain links TRBV12-5 to TRBJ1-1; a weak D match, TRBD1 (6 bases). The V gene lost 3 bases and the J gene lost 5 bases, with 25 bases spanning the gap. Germline V gives CDR1 LGHNT, CDR2 FRNRAP. CDR3 length equals 18 residues. The CDR3 DNA sequence: TGTGCTAGTGGTTTCCCTCGTCCCAAACAGGGAAGGCGAACTGAAGCTTTCTTT. Its translation: CASGFPRPKQGRRTEAFF.

The J gene is TRBJ2-6, the V gene TRBV28; weak D call: TRBD1 (6 bases). There are 17 residues in the CDR3. V lost 5 bases and J lost 2, with 16 bases in between. Germline CDR1 reads MDHEN; CDR2 reads SYDVKM. The chain's CDR3 is CASSTTGYPTGANVLTF. The CDR3 nucleotides read TGTGCCAGCAGTACGACAGGTTATCCTACTGGGGCCAACGTCCTGACTTTC. Complete variable domain (other parts from reference TRBV28 and TRBJ2-6): DVKVTQSSRYLVKRTGEKVFLECVQDMDHENMFWYRQDPGLGLRLIYFSYDVKMKEKGDIPEGYSVSREKKERFSLILESASTNQTSMYLCASSTTGYPTGANVLTFGAGSRLTVL.

The CDR3 region has the DNA TGTGCCAGCAGCTTACAGAGGAACCTCTATGGCTACACCTTC. It specifies CASSLQRNLYGYTF. The chain is built from TRBV7-3 and TRBJ1-2; D is unclear. This CDR3 contains 14 residues. The germline V gene has CDR1 SGHTA and CDR2 FQGTGA. Between the trimmed V and J ends, which lost 2 bases and 4 bases, there was a span of 11 bases.

CDR3 nucleotides: TGTGCCAGTAGTATAGATCGACAGGGGGGCACTGAAGCTTTCTTT. Translated, it gives CASSIDRQGGTEAFF. This chain uses TRBV19 with TRBJ1-1, with TRBD1 matching 9 bases. The CDR3 has 15 residues. The germline gives CDR1 LNHDA, CDR2 SQIVND (reference sequence). With 0 bases clipped from V and 4 bases from J, the junction kept 3 bases outside the gene matches.

The chain employs TRBV5-4 and TRBJ2-1; 12 bases line up with TRBD2. Germline CDR1 is SGHNT and CDR2 is YYREEE (reference sequence). Losses at the gene ends were 0 bases for V and 6 bases for J; bases not matched to a gene: 7. CDR3 length: 17 amino acids. In DNA, the CDR3 is TGTGCCAGCAGCTTGGTTGTGACTAGCGGGAGAATCAATGAGCAGTTCTTC. Its protein is CASSLVVTSGRINEQFF.

The chain joins TRBV9 to TRBJ2-1; D is undetermined. The CDR3 is 15 amino acids. Germline V gene data show CDR1 as SGDLS and CDR2 as YYNGEE. V lost 0 bases and J 0 bases, leaving 7 bases between the germline ends. DNA for the CDR3: TGTGCCAGCAGCGTAGCTACGAGCTCCTACAATGAGCAGTTCTTC. It specifies CASSVATSSYNEQFF.